Shown below are 2 T cell receptor beta chains from a single sample sequenced in a study of CD8+ T cells in alopecia areata. Sequencing templates came from extracted RNA that was reverse transcribed into cDNA. Data came from immunoSEQ multiplex PCR; TCRdb stores just in-frame clones and leaves some out. The sample contains approximately 170,000 clones, 50% to 60% of which appear only once. Documented treatment: oral pan-JAK inhibitor, 5-10 mg twice daily. The starting material was CD4+ T cells sorted from blood, obtained at week 4, from a patient treated with tofacitinib. The source is a human donor with alopecia areata.

The chain recombines TRBV4-3 with TRBJ2-3; D possibly corresponds to TRBD2 (5 bases). Germline V CDR1 and CDR2: LGHNA, YSLEER. The germline V and J ends were trimmed by 0 bases and 3 bases, with 7 bases remaining between them. This CDR3 is 14 amino acids long. The CDR3: CASSQEWRTDTQYF. CDR3 DNA: TGCGCCAGCAGCCAAGAGTGGAGGACAGATACGCAGTATTTT.

This chain joins TRBV18 and TRBJ2-5; no reliable D call. Germline CDR1 is KGHSH and CDR2 is LQKENI. The CDR3 has 13 residues. Trimming cost V 5 bases and J 4 bases, with 11 bases left between them. The CDR3, as DNA: TGTGCCAGCTCAGGATCAAGCGTAGAGACCCAGTACTTC. This encodes CASSGSSVETQYF. Full variable domain (outside the CDR3, taken from reference TRBV18 and TRBJ2-5): NAGVMQNPRHLVRRRGQEARLRCSPMKGHSHVYWYRQLPEEGLKFMVYLQKENIIDESGMPKERFSAEFPKEGPSILRIQQVVRGDSAAYFCASSGSSVETQYFGPGTRLLVL.